This T cell receptor beta chain was profiled in a study of OX40 agonist ivuxolimab in advanced cancers. Study background: The mean age was roughly 60 years, ranging from roughly 23 to 80, with less than 90% of participants male.

Sequencing was performed with immunoSEQ multiplex PCR; in TCRdb, only in-frame clones are kept and a portion is missing. The table shows fewer than 90,000 clones, with about 88% occurring only once. V shed 9 bases and J shed 4 bases, with 10 bases lying between them. Germline V gives CDR1 MNHNS, CDR2 SASEGT. The CDR3 spans 12 residues. Comments on this clone: What it recognizes is unknown.

Blood got drawn at baseline, again on cycle 4 day 1, and then on cycle 7 day 1. Regarding the study as a whole: Blood T cells, both CD4+ and CD8+, expanded clonally by week 6 at 0.1 to 3.0 mg/kg. In the expanded peripheral T cells, antigen specificity was never determined.

The chain links TRBV6-1 to TRBJ2-1; tentative D call: TRBD1 (5 bases). This receptor was taken from an adult with an advanced solid tumor such as melanoma, head and neck, liver or kidney cancer. The sequencing used CD4+ or CD8+ T cells sorted from blood, collected in a trial of the OX40 agonist ivuxolimab. This chain's CDR3 is CASQKGYNEQFF. The CDR3 bases are TGTGCCAGTCAAAAGGGGTACAATGAGCAGTTCTTC.